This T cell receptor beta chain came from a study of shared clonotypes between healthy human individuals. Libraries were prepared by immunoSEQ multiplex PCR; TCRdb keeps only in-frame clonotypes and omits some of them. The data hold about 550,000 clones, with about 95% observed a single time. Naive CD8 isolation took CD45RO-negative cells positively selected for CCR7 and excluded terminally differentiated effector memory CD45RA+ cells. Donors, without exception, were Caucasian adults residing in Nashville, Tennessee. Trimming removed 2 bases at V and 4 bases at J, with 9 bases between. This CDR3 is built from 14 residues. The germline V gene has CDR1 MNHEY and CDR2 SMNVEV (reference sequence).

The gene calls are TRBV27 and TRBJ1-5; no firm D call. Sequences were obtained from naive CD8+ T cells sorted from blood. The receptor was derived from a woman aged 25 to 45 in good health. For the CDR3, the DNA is TGTGCCAGCAGTTTAAATCGGCTTAATCAGCCCCAGCATTTT. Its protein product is CASSLNRLNQPQHF.